The TCR beta chain under discussion was sequenced for a study of cytomegalovirus exposure and HLA in healthy donors. PCR amplification relied on 60 Vbeta primers (plus 13 Jbeta primers). The table came from immunoSEQ multiplex PCR; TCRdb's copy has only in-frame clones and leaves some out. The sample has 70,000 to 95,000 clones, about two thirds seen once. The CDR3 runs to 14 residues. The trim removed 0 bases at V and 7 bases at J, leaving 2 bases unmatched. The germline V gene encodes CDR1 SGHAT and CDR2 FQNNGV. Comments on this clone: Antigen specificity is unknown.

Study observations and caveats: A later analysis showed HLA-associated TCR beta chains outstripping equally common others in clonal expansion. The authors excluded some V segments, including TRBV6-2 and TRBV6-3, as indistinguishable. Relative to the approximately 680-donor mean, N-insertions were reportedly fewer in an Asian-associated ancestry cluster in a later analysis.

This cohort consisted of healthy bone marrow donors. The specimen sequenced was PBMCs. The chain is built from TRBV11-2 and TRBJ2-7, with 11 bases identical to TRBD2. This TCR was sampled from a woman younger than 45 in good health and CMV-seropositive. In DNA, the CDR3 is TGTGCCAGCAGCTTAGATAGCGGGGGGGGAGAGCAGTACTTC. Amino acids: CASSLDSGGGEQYF.